The next 16 T cell receptor beta chains were all read from a single sample in a study of T-cell memory formation after mild COVID-19. From the 5' RACE reads, TCRdb called clonotypes with MiXCR, one entry per CDR3 protein. The data hold over 130,000 distinct CDR3 sequences, with 14% to 15% observed a single time. Sequenced sample: PBMCs or a T cell subset sorted from them (not recorded which). The receptors were gathered from an adult woman who had mild COVID-19 (a few samples of this study predate the infection). Cell type and time point are not known.

This clonotype showed up just a few times. The V and J genes are TRBV7-9 and TRBJ2-3, with D unresolved. Trimming cost V 2 bases and J 2 bases, with 8 bases left between them. The CDR3 extends over 14 amino acids. Germline CDR1 and CDR2: SEHNR and FQNEAQ (reference sequence). The CDR3 DNA reads TGTGCCAGCAGCTTAACATCCCACACAGATACGCAGTATTTT. Its protein product is CASSLTSHTDTQYF.

The gene calls are TRBV20-1 and TRBJ2-2, with 7 nucleotides matching TRBD2. This CDR3 is built from 15 residues. Germline values: CDR1 DFQATT, CDR2 SNEGSKA (reference sequence). The junction had 13 bases not matched to a gene; V was cut back by 6 bases and J by 6 bases. The chain's CDR3 is CSARELTSEAGELFF. The CDR3 region has the DNA TGCAGTGCCCGGGAACTCACTAGCGAAGCCGGGGAGCTGTTTTTT.

This clonotype appeared many times. The rearrangement uses TRBV12-3 or TRBV12-4 and TRBJ2-7; TRBD2 might be the D (5 bases). Trimming took off 6 bases at V and 2 bases at J, with 11 bases between the two ends. CDR3 length: 13 residues. CDR3 DNA sequence: TGTGCCAGCAGCCCGGACTCGACCTACGAGCAGTACTTC. Translating gives CASSPDSTYEQYF.

The V and J genes are TRBV19 and TRBJ2-1; possibly TRBD2 for D (6 bases). CDR3 length: 15 residues. CDR1 is LNHDA, CDR2 SQIVND, per germline (reference sequence). The germline V and J ends were trimmed by 10 bases and 6 bases, with 22 bases remaining between them. CDR3 residues: CAISPTGLSSNEQFF. CDR3 DNA sequence: TGTGCCATTTCCCCCACAGGACTAAGTTCCAATGAGCAGTTCTTC.

V usage is TRBV9 and J usage is TRBJ2-7, with TRBD2 matching 8 bases. The CDR3 is 14 residues long. Germline V lookup: CDR1 SGDLS, CDR2 YYNGEE. V lost 4 bases, J lost 0 bases, and 3 bases stayed unmatched. The CDR3 loop is CASSTGTSSYEQYF. In DNA form, the CDR3 reads TGTGCCAGCAGCACCGGGACTAGCTCCTACGAGCAGTACTTC.

This clonotype was seen more than once but under ten times. This chain connects TRBV7-8 to TRBJ2-1; no clear D gene. Germline CDR1 is SGHVS and CDR2 is FQNEAQ. Trimming took 4 bases from V and 1 from J, leaving 8 bases between them. The CDR3 spans 14 residues. CDR3 protein: CASSSPSSYNEQFF. In nucleotides, the CDR3 is TGTGCCAGCAGCTCTCCTAGTTCCTACAATGAGCAGTTCTTC.

The table lists this clonotype with a few counts. The V and J genes are TRBV25-1 and TRBJ1-1; 8 nucleotides agree with TRBD1. The CDR3 consists of 12 residues. V lost 3 bases, J lost 8 bases, and 2 bases stayed unmatched. In germline, CDR1 is MGHDK, CDR2 SYGVNS. CDR3 sequence (DNA): TGTGCCAGCAGTGACTCAGGGGGCGAAGCTTTCTTT. Its translation is CASSDSGGEAFF.

This clonotype has more than one count but fewer than ten. This rearrangement joins TRBV5-6 to TRBJ1-1; 7 nucleotides line up with TRBD1. After removal of 2 bases from V and 6 bases from J, the junction contained 1 base not matched to a gene. The CDR3 contains 12 residues. Germline V gives CDR1 SGHDT, CDR2 YYEEEE. The CDR3 region is CASSFTGAEAFF. The CDR3 region has the DNA TGTGCCAGCAGCTTTACAGGGGCTGAAGCTTTCTTT.

This clonotype was counted many times. This chain links TRBV29-1 with TRBJ2-7, with D tentatively TRBD1 or TRBD2 (5 bases each). Trimming left V 7 bases short and J 3 bases short, with 16 bases between. The germline gives CDR1 SQVTM, CDR2 ANQGSEA. CDR3 length equals 13 residues. The CDR3 DNA reads TGCAGCGCGTTGGTGGGACGACACTACGAGCAGTACTTC. The encoded protein is CSALVGRHYEQYF.

There are many counts of this clonotype. This sequence joins TRBV10-2 and TRBJ1-1; 7 bases align to TRBD1. J was trimmed by 4 bases and V by 7 bases; bases with no gene match: 3. The CDR3 is 12 residues long. Germline-derived CDR1 and CDR2 are WSHSY and SAAADI. The CDR3, as DNA: TGCGCCAGCAAGCCAGGGGGCACTGAAGCTTTCTTT. It is translated as CASKPGGTEAFF.

In regard to this clonotype: A much bigger clone sits one base away, suggesting this may be a read error. The chain carries TRBV2 and TRBJ1-5; no clear D. The CDR3 loop spans 14 amino acids. Germline V lookup: CDR1 SNHLY, CDR2 FYNNEI. Trimming removed 3 bases at V and 0 bases at J, with 6 bases between. The CDR3 sequence is CASSEGYSNQPQHF. The CDR3 bases are TGTGCCAGCAGTGAGGGGTATAGCAATCAGCCCCAGCATTTT.

This clonotype came up many times. This chain's CDR3 is CASSQDSWSDAYNEQFF. The CDR3 region has the DNA TGCGCCAGCAGCCAAGATAGTTGGTCGGACGCCTACAATGAGCAGTTCTTC. The rearrangement links TRBV4-3 to TRBJ2-1; D is undetermined. The V and J ends lost 0 bases and 2 bases respectively, with 14 bases between them. The CDR3 is made up of 17 amino acids. Germline CDR1 reads LGHNA; CDR2 reads YSLEER.

This clonotype was seen only once. The chain recombines TRBV24-1 with TRBJ2-1; 8 bases map to TRBD1. CDR3 length equals 14 residues. Trimming took 6 bases from V and 4 from J; bases not matched to a gene: 4. Germline loops: CDR1 KGHDR, CDR2 SFDVKD. CDR3 DNA: TGTGCCACCAGTCCAGGGGGCGTGTACAATGAGCAGTTCTTC. Translation gives CATSPGGVYNEQFF.

This clonotype turned up a few times. The chain links TRBV12-3 or TRBV12-4 to TRBJ2-7, with TRBD1 identical over 9 bases. The CDR3 is 14 amino acids. Trimming at V came to 6 bases and at J to 5 bases, leaving 8 bases not matched to a gene. The CDR3: CASSRRDRDDEQYF. CDR3 coding DNA: TGTGCCAGCAGCCGCCGGGACAGGGATGACGAGCAGTACTTC.

This chain links TRBV3-1 with TRBJ1-1, with D unresolved. The CDR3 sequence is 15 residues long. CDR1 LGHDT and CDR2 YNNKEL come from the germline V gene (reference sequence). Trimming cost V 4 bases and J 3 bases, with 15 bases left between them. CDR3 nucleotide sequence: TGTGCCAGCAGCCGAGGACTCCTTAGGGACACTGAAGCTTTCTTT. Translated: CASSRGLLRDTEAFF.

This clonotype was found a few times. The chain has TRBV5-1 and TRBJ1-1; TRBD1 is a possible D gene (6 bases). Between the trimmed V and J ends, which lost 3 bases and 0 bases, there was a span of 12 bases. The CDR3 is made up of 15 amino acids. Germline assignment: CDR1 SGHRS and CDR2 YFSETQ. In DNA form, the CDR3 reads TGCGCCAGCAGCTCCCAACAGGGCTTGAACACTGAAGCTTTCTTT. Translating it yields CASSSQQGLNTEAFF.